The 14 T cell receptor beta chains below come from one sample, sequenced in a study of response to subunit inactivated influenza vaccine. TCRdb itself ran the RT-PCR reads through MiXCR, one entry per CDR3 protein. The sample lists over 450,000 distinct CDR3 sequences, 10% to 15% occurring once. Sequenced here: PBMCs from blood, sampled roughly 47 days after vaccination. These receptors came from a middle-aged man who received an inactivated influenza vaccine.

The chain combines TRBV19 with TRBJ2-7; 8 bases match TRBD2. Germline V CDR1 and CDR2: LNHDA, SQIVND (reference sequence). Trimming removed 3 bases from V and 2 bases from J; junction bases left unmatched: 6. The CDR3 has 15 residues. CDR3 region: CASSMSTAGAYEQYF. DNA for the CDR3: TGTGCCAGTAGTATGTCGACAGCGGGAGCCTACGAGCAGTACTTC.

In this sample, this clonotype turned up a few times. V is TRBV5-1 and J is TRBJ2-3; D is possibly TRBD2 (5 bases). CDR3 length: 15 amino acids. The germline gives CDR1 SGHRS, CDR2 YFSETQ. Trimming pared 0 bases from V and 2 bases from J, leaving 10 bases between. CDR3 coding DNA: TGCGCCAGCAGCTTGGCCGGACTGAACACAGATACGCAGTATTTT. This sequence encodes CASSLAGLNTDTQYF.

This clonotype was seen a few times. The CDR3 reads CSVYHFLRTVAKNIQYF. For the CDR3, the DNA is TGCAGCGTTTACCACTTCCTTCGGACGGTTGCCAAAAACATTCAGTACTTC. V and J are TRBV29-1 and TRBJ2-4; no reliable D call. CDR1 SQVTM and CDR2 ANQGSEA come from the germline V gene. The CDR3 has 17 amino acids. Trimming cost V 5 bases and J 1 base, with 21 bases left between them. Drawing the rest from reference TRBV29-1 and TRBJ2-4, the complete variable domain is SAVISQKPSRDICQRGTSLTIQCQVDSQVTMMFWYRQQPGQSLTLIATANQGSEATYESGFVIDKFPISRPNLTFSTLTVSNMSPEDSSIYLCSVYHFLRTVAKNIQYFGAGTRLSVL.

CDR3 in DNA: TGTGCCAGCAGTGATCGACAGGGGAGTTCCTACGAGCAGTACTTC. It specifies CASSDRQGSSYEQYF. The rearrangement uses TRBV6-1 and TRBJ2-7, with 8 bases matching TRBD1. Germline V lookup: CDR1 MNHNS, CDR2 SASEGT. The length of the CDR3 is 15 residues. With V trimmed by 3 bases and J by 1 base, 5 bases remained unmatched.

In this sample, this clonotype turned up a few times. This chain connects TRBV29-1 to TRBJ2-3; 7 bases agree with TRBD2. Per germline, CDR1 SQVTM and CDR2 ANQGSEA. The length of the CDR3 is 16 residues. V gave up 4 bases and J gave up 1 base; unmatched junction bases: 11. The CDR3 region is CSVVGAAGAGTDTQYF. The CDR3, as DNA: TGCAGCGTTGTGGGTGCTGCGGGAGCTGGCACAGATACGCAGTATTTT.

This clonotype has just a few counts. The chain uses TRBV28 and TRBJ2-1, with TRBD1 as a possible D gene (5 bases). Germline V gives CDR1 MDHEN, CDR2 SYDVKM. The length of the CDR3 is 14 residues. V was pared by 5 bases and J by 10 bases, with 18 bases between. CDR3 DNA: TGTGCCAGCAGTCGCGACAGAACCCTGGGGGAGCAGTTCTTC. It translates to CASSRDRTLGEQFF. Complete variable domain (other parts from reference TRBV28 and TRBJ2-1): DVKVTQSSRYLVKRTGEKVFLECVQDMDHENMFWYRQDPGLGLRLIYFSYDVKMKEKGDIPEGYSVSREKKERFSLILESASTNQTSMYLCASSRDRTLGEQFFGPGTRLTVL.

This clonotype was seen a few times. The chain couples TRBV12-3 or TRBV12-4 to TRBJ1-1; TRBD1 is a possible D gene (6 bases). Deletions cut 3 bases from V and 7 bases from J, with 21 bases between. The CDR3 has 16 residues. The CDR3 DNA sequence: TGTGCCAGCAGTTTTGGTTTCCGGGGGCGAGAGGGTGAAGCTTTCTTT. As protein: CASSFGFRGREGEAFF.

This clonotype was seen a few times. The V call is TRBV20-1, the J call TRBJ2-1, with 11 bases matching TRBD1. Germline-derived CDR1 and CDR2 are DFQATT and SNEGSKA (reference sequence). This CDR3 is built from 16 residues. The V gene end was trimmed by 4 bases and the J gene end by 9 bases; junction bases not matched to a gene: 14. The CDR3 DNA sequence: TGCAGTGCTACCCCGGTGGACAGGGGGCGGGGGACTGAGCAGTTCTTC. Protein product: CSATPVDRGRGTEQFF.

The V gene is TRBV6-5, the J gene TRBJ2-3; D gene ambiguous. CDR1 is MNHEY, CDR2 SVGAGI, per germline. With 2 bases removed from V and 5 bases from J, the gap between germline ends came to 11 bases. The CDR3 runs to 14 residues. CDR3 loop: CASSYQKMVDTQYF. The CDR3 bases are TGTGCCAGCAGTTACCAGAAGATGGTAGATACGCAGTATTTT.

The chain employs TRBV4-3 and TRBJ2-5; no reliable D call. Trimming left V 0 bases short and J 4 bases short, with 15 bases between. CDR3 size: 16 residues. Per germline, CDR1 LGHNA and CDR2 YSLEER. CDR3 nucleotides: TGCGCCAGCAGCCAAGAGATCGGGCCAGTGGGAGAGACCCAGTACTTC. Residues: CASSQEIGPVGETQYF.

This clonotype appeared many times. The chain joins TRBV6-1 to TRBJ2-7; 7 bases line up with TRBD1. CDR1 and CDR2 from the germline V gene are MNHNS and SASEGT. The V segment lost 3 bases and the J segment 3 bases; nucleotides outside the gene matches: 8. The CDR3 runs to 15 residues. The CDR3 is CASSEFGTDRYEQYF. The CDR3 nucleotides are TGTGCCAGCAGTGAGTTCGGGACAGACCGCTACGAGCAGTACTTC.

In its sample, this clonotype was seen a few times. V gene TRBV7-9 combines with J gene TRBJ2-7; D not resolved. The V and J ends lost 4 bases and 3 bases respectively, with 13 bases between them. In germline, CDR1 is SEHNR, CDR2 FQNEAQ (reference sequence). The CDR3 is 14 amino acids. The CDR3 DNA follows: TGTGCCAGCAGCTCAAACGTCCGCGGCTACGAGCAGTACTTC. Translation gives CASSSNVRGYEQYF.

The sample holds many counts of this clonotype. The genes are TRBV12-3 or TRBV12-4 and TRBJ2-2; perhaps TRBD2 as D (6 bases). The CDR3 extends over 14 amino acids. V was trimmed by 6 bases and J by 0 bases, leaving 8 bases between them. CDR3 amino acids: CASSWTTNTGELFF. The CDR3 DNA reads as TGTGCCAGCAGCTGGACTACGAACACCGGGGAGCTGTTTTTT.

This clonotype was seen more than once but under ten times. This chain uses TRBV12-3 or TRBV12-4 with TRBJ2-5; TRBD1 matches 8 bases. The CDR3 totals 14 residues. The V and J ends lost 8 bases and 4 bases, in that order; junction bases with no gene match: 9. CDR3: CASRQGTFLETQYF. DNA of the CDR3: TGTGCCAGCCGACAGGGGACTTTCCTAGAGACCCAGTACTTC.